At least ten counts were recorded for the clone carrying this TCR beta chain. The sequenced template was RNA, covering the TCR beta CDR3 region. HTBI-primed first-round RT-PCR preceded second-round multiplex PCR. MiXCR was run by TCRdb on the multiplex PCR reads, yielding one entry per CDR3 protein. The table lists hundreds of thousands of distinct CDR3 sequences, over 40% of them singletons. The V and J ends lost 2 bases and 7 bases respectively, with 12 bases between them. This CDR3 is 13 amino acids long. In germline, CDR1 is MGHRA, CDR2 YSYEKL. This entry belongs to a study of Graves' ophthalmopathy and Graves' hyperthyroidism. Study-wide background: The authors collected peripheral blood at initial diagnosis, before any treatment.

Someone took the PBMCs out of 10 ml of fresh peripheral blood. Source material: peripheral blood. V is TRBV4-1 and J is TRBJ2-7, with D perhaps TRBD1 (6 bases). This clonotype was sampled from an adult man with Graves' ophthalmopathy. The CDR3 DNA reads as TGCGCCAGCAGCCAACAGGGGTCTGGGGAGCAGTACTTC. It translates to CASSQQGSGEQYF.